A single sample is the source of the 8 T cell receptor beta chains below, sequenced in a study of cytomegalovirus exposure and HLA in healthy donors. With 60 Vbeta and 13 Jbeta primers, the PCR was carried out. Method: immunoSEQ multiplex PCR; TCRdb's copy keeps in-frame clones and lacks some. This table has approximately 110,000 clones, around 82% appearing once. The specimen was PBMCs. The receptors were gathered from a man aged 40-49 years in good health and CMV-seronegative.

V and J are TRBV19 and TRBJ1-5, with 10 bases fitting TRBD1. The CDR3 is made up of 15 amino acids. The V gene's germline CDR1 is LNHDA and CDR2 SQIVND (reference sequence). V shed 5 bases, J shed 6 bases, and the junction held 7 bases outside the gene matches. Written as DNA, the CDR3 is TGTGCCAGTAGTGCTGGGACAGGGGCGTTTCAGCCCCAGCATTTT. Translated, it gives CASSAGTGAFQPQHF.

This chain connects TRBV27 to TRBJ1-5, with D maybe TRBD1 (5 bases). The CDR3 length is 13 residues. Trimming took 5 bases from V and 4 from J, leaving 9 bases between them. Germline CDR1 MNHEY, CDR2 SMNVEV (reference sequence). The DNA for the CDR3 is TGTGCCAGCAGTAGACAGCAAAATCAGCCCCAGCATTTT. It encodes CASSRQQNQPQHF.

The chain carries TRBV23-1 and TRBJ1-2; D is unclear. TRBV23-1 is recorded as an ORF, its role being uncertain. This CDR3 has 14 residues. Deletions cut 0 bases from V and 3 bases from J, with 8 bases between. In DNA, the CDR3 is TGCGCCAGCAGTCAATCCTCCGTAGACTATGGCTACACCTTC. Translating gives CASSQSSVDYGYTF.

CDR3 DNA: TGTGCCAGCAGCTTGGATAGGGAGATAATTGAAAAACTGTTTTTT. Translated, it gives CASSLDREIIEKLFF. This chain uses TRBV5-8 with TRBJ1-4; D not resolved. V was trimmed by 0 bases and J by 7 bases, leaving 13 bases between them. The germline gives CDR1 SGHTS, CDR2 YDEGEE. There are 15 residues in the CDR3.

The CDR3: CASSLMRNTEAFF. Here the CDR3 DNA reads TGTGCCAGCAGCTTAATGAGGAACACTGAAGCTTTCTTT. V is TRBV7-2 and J is TRBJ1-1; D gene ambiguous. Per the germline V gene, CDR1 is SGHTA and CDR2 is FQGNSA. The CDR3 loop spans 13 amino acids. V lost 2 bases and J lost 1, with 5 bases in between.

Concerning this clone itself: Distinct nucleotide sequences in the sample also encode this CDR3. The chain couples TRBV5-1 to TRBJ2-3, with TRBD1 identical over 9 bases. CDR3 length equals 16 residues. The V gene end was trimmed by 5 bases and the J gene end by 3 bases; junction bases not matched to a gene: 10. Germline values: CDR1 SGHRS, CDR2 YFSETQ. CDR3 nucleotides: TGCGCCAGCAGAATTACAGGGGGCTATAGGACAGATACGCAGTATTTT. This translates into CASRITGGYRTDTQYF.

This CDR3 reads CASSYSGADLMEAFF. Written as DNA, the CDR3 is TGTGCCAGCAGTTACTCGGGGGCAGATTTAATGGAAGCTTTCTTT. The chain combines TRBV6-5 with TRBJ1-1; a weak D match, TRBD1 (6 bases). This CDR3 is 15 amino acids long. The germline V gene encodes CDR1 MNHEY and CDR2 SVGAGI. Trimming cost V 0 bases and J 8 bases, with 16 bases left between them.

The chain employs TRBV5-1 and TRBJ1-2; TRBD1 is a possible D gene (5 bases). V shed 0 bases and J shed 6 bases, with 9 bases lying between them. The CDR3 covers 13 residues. Germline V gene sequence: CDR1 SGHRS, CDR2 YFSETQ. The chain's CDR3 is CASSLVAGHGYTF. Written as DNA, the CDR3 is TGCGCCAGCAGCTTGGTCGCAGGGCATGGCTACACCTTC. Supplemented by reference TRBV5-1 and TRBJ1-2, the full variable domain reads KAGVTQTPRYLIKTRGQQVTLSCSPISGHRSVSWYQQTPGQGLQFLFEYFSETQRNKGNFPGRFSGRQFSNSRSEMNVSTLELGDSALYLCASSLVAGHGYTFGSGTRLTVV.